Below are 9 T cell receptor beta chains sequenced from a single sample in a study of T cells in women clearing cervical HPV infection. Here immunoSEQ multiplex PCR was the method, and the copy in TCRdb shows in-frame clones only, minus some. The sample includes roughly 30,000 clones. The specimen sequenced was blood buffy coat. Every receptor here comes from a woman between 18 and 75 years old with a cervical HPV16 infection that either progressed to CIN3+ or cleared (not recorded which).

For this clone: Coverage ceases 3 residues before the CDR3 finishes, and the germline J gene fills in the end. The chain is built from TRBV6-2 or TRBV6-3 and TRBJ2-7, with 7 bases aligning to TRBD1. V was pared by 5 bases and J by 5 bases, with 9 bases of the junction left unmatched. The CDR3 has 14 residues. Germline V CDR1 and CDR2: MNHEY, SVGEGT. The CDR3 DNA, read in part, is TGTGCCAGCAGTAAAACAGGGGTGGTTAACGAG. This codes for CASSKTGVVNE. In full, the CDR3 reads CASSKTGVVNEQYF.

Comment on this clone: The CDR3 is cut off 3 residues early in the read; its end comes from the germline J gene. The chain combines TRBV6-2 or TRBV6-3 with TRBJ2-2, with 10 nucleotides matching TRBD1. The CDR3 spans 13 residues. Per the germline V gene, CDR1 is MNHEY and CDR2 is SVGEGT. The ends lost 11 bases at V and 5 bases at J; junction bases unmatched: 5. Incomplete CDR3 DNA: TGTGCCGTCTGGACAGGGGGAACCGGGGAG. It translates to CAVWTGGTGE. The whole CDR3 protein reads CAVWTGGTGELFF.

On this clone: The missing CDR3 end, 3 residues past where the read stops, is filled in from the germline J gene. This chain links TRBV19 with TRBJ1-6; 9 positions match TRBD1. Per the germline V gene, CDR1 is LNHDA and CDR2 is SQIVND (reference sequence). CDR3 length: 20 amino acids. Trimming cost V 0 bases and J 0 bases; bases outside gene matches: 9. Incomplete CDR3 DNA: TGTGCCAGTAGTATAGATCCGGTGGGACAGGGCTTCTCCTATAATTCACCC. It encodes CASSIDPVGQGFSYNSP. The CDR3 in its entirety is CASSIDPVGQGFSYNSPLHF.

The covered CDR3 bases are TGCGCCAGCAGCTTGGCACTAGCCTCCTACAATGAG. Amino acids: CASSLALASYNE. The full CDR3 protein is CASSLALASYNEQFF. This chain joins TRBV5-1 and TRBJ2-1; possible D gene TRBD2, 6 bases. The read stops 3 residues short of the end of the CDR3; the missing end is completed from the germline J gene. The CDR3 sequence is 15 residues long. CDR1 SGHRS and CDR2 YFSETQ come from the germline V gene. Trimming shortened V by 0 bases and J by 0 bases, and 7 bases separated the two germline ends.

As regards this clone: Read coverage stops 3 residues before the CDR3 terminus; the germline J gene supplies the remainder. This sequence joins TRBV30 and TRBJ2-5; TRBD2 agrees at 12 bases. The CDR3 is 14 residues long. The V gene end was trimmed by 3 bases and the J gene end by 3 bases; junction bases not matched to a gene: 2. Germline V lookup: CDR1 GTSNPN, CDR2 SVGIG (reference sequence). CDR3 DNA, as far as it was read: TGTGCCTGGAGCGCTAGCGGGAGGGAAGAGACC. Translating gives CAWSASGREET. Given in full, the CDR3 is CAWSASGREETQYF.

On this clone: Sequencing ends 3 residues short of the CDR3 end; the germline J gene provides the rest. The chain employs TRBV6-4 and TRBJ2-3; 11 bases match TRBD1. The CDR3 consists of 16 residues. V was clipped by 5 bases and J by 1 base; unmatched bases: 5. CDR1 and CDR2 (germline): MRHNA, SNTAGT. CDR3 residues: CASSPGTGGGTDTQYF. Partial CDR3 DNA: TGTGCCAGCAGTCCCGGGACAGGGGGAGGCACAGATACG.

Details on this clone: The read finishes 3 residues shy of the CDR3 end, and the germline J gene is used to complete it. The J gene is TRBJ2-5, the V gene TRBV6-2 or TRBV6-3, with 7 bases fitting TRBD2. The CDR3 covers 14 residues. With 6 bases clipped from V and 7 bases from J, the junction kept 11 bases outside the gene matches. Germline CDR1 reads MNHEY; CDR2 reads SVGEGT. CDR3 DNA (partial): TGTGCCAGCAGCCGCGGACTAGGCGGTGGGACC. Amino acid sequence: CASSRGLGGGT. The whole CDR3 sequence is CASSRGLGGGTQYF.

In the case of this clone: The CDR3 extends 3 residues past the end of the read, so its final part is completed from the germline J gene. This rearrangement joins TRBV19 to TRBJ2-7; D unclear. Germline V gives CDR1 LNHDA, CDR2 SQIVND (reference sequence). V lost 3 bases to trimming and J lost 3 bases, with 9 bases between them. This CDR3 has 13 residues. The CDR3 bases that were read are TGTGCCAGTAGTATTCCGGGTCGCTACGAG. Translating it yields CASSIPGRYE. The CDR3 as a whole reads CASSIPGRYEQYF.

In the case of this clone: Read sequence stops 3 residues before the CDR3 end, and the germline J gene provides the missing end. This chain uses TRBV27 with TRBJ1-1; D may be TRBD1 (5 bases). The V and J ends lost 1 base and 6 bases respectively, with 6 bases between them. CDR3 length equals 12 residues. Germline V gene data show CDR1 as MNHEY and CDR2 as SMNVEV (reference sequence). CDR3 DNA (partial): TGTGCCAGCAGTTTATGGGGCTCTGAA. Its protein product is CASSLWGSE. The entire CDR3 protein reads CASSLWGSEAFF.